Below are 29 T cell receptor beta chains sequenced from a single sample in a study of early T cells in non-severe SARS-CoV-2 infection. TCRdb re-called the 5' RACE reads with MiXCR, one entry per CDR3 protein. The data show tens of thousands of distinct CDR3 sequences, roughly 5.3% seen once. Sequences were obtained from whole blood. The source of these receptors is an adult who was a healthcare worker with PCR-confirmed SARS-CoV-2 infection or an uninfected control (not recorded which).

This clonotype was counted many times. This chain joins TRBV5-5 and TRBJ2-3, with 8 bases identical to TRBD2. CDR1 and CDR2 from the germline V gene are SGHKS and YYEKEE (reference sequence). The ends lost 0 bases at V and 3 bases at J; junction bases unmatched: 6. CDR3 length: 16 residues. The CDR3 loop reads CASSLGAGALTDTQYF. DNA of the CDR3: TGTGCCAGCAGCTTGGGAGCGGGAGCATTAACAGATACGCAGTATTTT. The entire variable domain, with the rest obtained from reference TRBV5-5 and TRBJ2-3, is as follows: DAGVTQSPTHLIKTRGQQVTLRCSPISGHKSVSWYQQVLGQGPQFIFQYYEKEERGRGNFPDRFSARQFPNYSSELNVNALLLGDSALYLCASSLGAGALTDTQYFGPGTRLTVL.

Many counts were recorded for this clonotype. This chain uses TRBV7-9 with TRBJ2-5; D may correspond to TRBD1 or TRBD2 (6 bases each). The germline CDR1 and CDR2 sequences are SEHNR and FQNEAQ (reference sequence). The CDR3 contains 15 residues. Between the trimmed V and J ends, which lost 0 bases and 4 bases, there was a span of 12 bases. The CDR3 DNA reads TGTGCCAGCAGCTTAGCCCGCAGGGGAGGAGAGACCCAGTACTTC. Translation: CASSLARRGGETQYF.

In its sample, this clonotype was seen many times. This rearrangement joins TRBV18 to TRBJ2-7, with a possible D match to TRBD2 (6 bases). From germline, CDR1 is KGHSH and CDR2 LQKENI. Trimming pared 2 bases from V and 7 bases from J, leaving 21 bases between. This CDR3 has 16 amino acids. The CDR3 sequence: CASSPGQTRGRREQYF. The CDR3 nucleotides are TGTGCCAGCTCACCAGGACAAACGCGGGGCCGGAGGGAGCAGTACTTC.

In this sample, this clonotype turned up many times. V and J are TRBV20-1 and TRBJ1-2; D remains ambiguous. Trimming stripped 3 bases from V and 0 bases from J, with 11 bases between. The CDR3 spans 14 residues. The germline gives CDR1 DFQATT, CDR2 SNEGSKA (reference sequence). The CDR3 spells CSARPPATNYGYTF. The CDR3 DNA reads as TGCAGTGCTAGGCCCCCAGCGACTAACTATGGCTACACCTTC.

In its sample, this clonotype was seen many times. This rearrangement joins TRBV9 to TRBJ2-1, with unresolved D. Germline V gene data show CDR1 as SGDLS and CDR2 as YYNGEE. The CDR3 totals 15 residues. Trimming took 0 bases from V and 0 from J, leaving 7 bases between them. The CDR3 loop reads CASSVGIPSYNEQFF. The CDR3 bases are TGTGCCAGCAGCGTAGGAATACCCTCCTACAATGAGCAGTTCTTC.

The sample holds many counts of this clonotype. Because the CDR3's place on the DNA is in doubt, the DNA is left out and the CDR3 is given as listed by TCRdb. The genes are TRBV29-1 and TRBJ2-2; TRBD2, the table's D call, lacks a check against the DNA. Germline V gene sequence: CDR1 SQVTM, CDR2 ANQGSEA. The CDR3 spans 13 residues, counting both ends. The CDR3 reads CSVEGRTPGSCFF.

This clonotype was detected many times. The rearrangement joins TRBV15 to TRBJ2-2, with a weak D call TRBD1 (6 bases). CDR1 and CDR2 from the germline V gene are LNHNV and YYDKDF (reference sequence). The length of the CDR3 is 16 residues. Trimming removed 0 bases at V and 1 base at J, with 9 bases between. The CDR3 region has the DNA TGTGCCACCAGCAGAGATCAGGGGAGGAACACCGGGGAGCTGTTTTTT. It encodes CATSRDQGRNTGELFF.

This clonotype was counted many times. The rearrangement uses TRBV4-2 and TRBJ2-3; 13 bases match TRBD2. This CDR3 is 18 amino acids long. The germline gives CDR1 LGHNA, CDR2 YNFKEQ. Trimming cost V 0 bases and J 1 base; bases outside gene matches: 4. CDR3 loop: CASSQDLGLAGGTDTQYF. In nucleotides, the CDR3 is TGTGCCAGCAGCCAAGATCTAGGACTAGCGGGGGGCACAGATACGCAGTATTTT.

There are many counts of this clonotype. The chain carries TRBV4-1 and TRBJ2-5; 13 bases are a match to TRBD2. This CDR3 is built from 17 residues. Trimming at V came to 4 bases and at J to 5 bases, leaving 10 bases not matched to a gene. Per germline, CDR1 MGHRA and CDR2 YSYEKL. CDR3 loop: CASSPYAGLAGKETQYF. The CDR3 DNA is TGCGCCAGCAGCCCTTATGCGGGACTAGCGGGGAAGGAGACCCAGTACTTC.

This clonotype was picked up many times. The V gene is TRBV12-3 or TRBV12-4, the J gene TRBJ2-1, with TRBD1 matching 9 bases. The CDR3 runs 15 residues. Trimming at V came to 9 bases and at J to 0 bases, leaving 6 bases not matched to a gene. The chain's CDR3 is CASRTGELSYNEQFF. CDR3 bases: TGTGCCAGTCGGACAGGGGAACTCTCCTACAATGAGCAGTTCTTC.

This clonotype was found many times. The chain's CDR3 is CASSLPQGRTEAFF. CDR3 coding DNA: TGTGCCAGCAGCTTACCACAGGGGCGGACTGAAGCTTTCTTT. The chain has TRBV7-9 and TRBJ1-1; 7 positions match TRBD1. The CDR3 is 14 residues long. Germline values: CDR1 SEHNR, CDR2 FQNEAQ (reference sequence). The trim removed 2 bases at V and 5 bases at J, leaving 5 bases unmatched.

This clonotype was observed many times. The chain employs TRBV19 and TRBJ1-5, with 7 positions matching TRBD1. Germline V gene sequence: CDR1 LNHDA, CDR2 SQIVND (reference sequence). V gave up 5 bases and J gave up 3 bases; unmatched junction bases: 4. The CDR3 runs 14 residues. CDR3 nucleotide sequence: TGTGCCAGTAGTCTACAGGGGCCCAATCAGCCCCAGCATTTT. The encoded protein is CASSLQGPNQPQHF.

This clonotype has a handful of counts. The CDR3 nucleotides are TGTGCCAGCAGGGATGGGACCTACGAGCAGTACTTC. It encodes CASRDGTYEQYF. V and J are TRBV7-9 and TRBJ2-7; D not certain. The CDR3 sequence is 12 residues long. The germline gives CDR1 SEHNR, CDR2 FQNEAQ (reference sequence). V was shortened by 6 bases and J by 2 bases, with 8 bases between the two germline ends.

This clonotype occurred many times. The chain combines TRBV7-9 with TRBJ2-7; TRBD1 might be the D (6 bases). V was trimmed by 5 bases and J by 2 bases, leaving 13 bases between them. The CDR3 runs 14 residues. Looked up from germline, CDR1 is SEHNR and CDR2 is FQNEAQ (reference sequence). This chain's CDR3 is CASSGDRKPYEQYF. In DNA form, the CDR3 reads TGTGCCAGCAGCGGTGACAGGAAACCCTACGAGCAGTACTTC.

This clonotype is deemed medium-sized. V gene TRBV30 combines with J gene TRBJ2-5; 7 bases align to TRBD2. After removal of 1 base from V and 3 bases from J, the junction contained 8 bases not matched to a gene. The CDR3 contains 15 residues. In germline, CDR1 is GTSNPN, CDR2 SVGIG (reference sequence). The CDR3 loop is CAWSDPLTSEETQYF. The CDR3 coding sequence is TGTGCCTGGAGTGACCCCCTCACTAGCGAAGAGACCCAGTACTTC.

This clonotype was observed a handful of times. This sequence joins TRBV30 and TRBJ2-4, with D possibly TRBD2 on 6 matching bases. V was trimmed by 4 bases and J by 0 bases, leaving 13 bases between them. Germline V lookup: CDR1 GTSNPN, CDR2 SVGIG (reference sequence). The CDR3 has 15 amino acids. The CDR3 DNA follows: TGTGCCTGGAAACCGGGAGATGGAGCCAAAAACATTCAGTACTTC. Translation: CAWKPGDGAKNIQYF.

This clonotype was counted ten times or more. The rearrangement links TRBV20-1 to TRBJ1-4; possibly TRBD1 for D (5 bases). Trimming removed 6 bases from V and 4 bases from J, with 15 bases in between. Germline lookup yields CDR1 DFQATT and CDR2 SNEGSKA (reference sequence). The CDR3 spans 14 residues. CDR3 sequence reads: CSAPLRDGNEKLFF. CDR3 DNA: TGCAGTGCGCCCTTGCGGGACGGTAATGAAAAACTGTTTTTT.

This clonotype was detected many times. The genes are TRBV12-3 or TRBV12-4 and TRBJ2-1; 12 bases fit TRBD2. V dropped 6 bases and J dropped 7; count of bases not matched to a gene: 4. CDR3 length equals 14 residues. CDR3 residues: CASRGLAGGNEQFF. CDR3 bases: TGTGCCAGCAGGGGACTAGCGGGCGGTAATGAGCAGTTCTTC.

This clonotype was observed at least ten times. CDR3 nucleotides: TGTGCCAGCAGTGAGAACAGCGCCAATGAAAAACTGTTTTTT. It codes for CASSENSANEKLFF. The J gene is TRBJ1-4, the V gene TRBV6-1; D is unresolved. The V gene's germline CDR1 is MNHNS and CDR2 SASEGT. The V gene lost 3 bases and the J gene lost 5 bases, with 10 bases spanning the gap. This CDR3 is 14 amino acids long.

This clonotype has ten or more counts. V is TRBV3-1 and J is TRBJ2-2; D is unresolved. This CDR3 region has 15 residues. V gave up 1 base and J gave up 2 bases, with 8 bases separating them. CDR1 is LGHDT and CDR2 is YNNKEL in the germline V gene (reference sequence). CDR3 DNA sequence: TGTGCCAGCAGCCAAGGAGAGGTTAACACCGGGGAGCTGTTTTTT. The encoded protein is CASSQGEVNTGELFF.

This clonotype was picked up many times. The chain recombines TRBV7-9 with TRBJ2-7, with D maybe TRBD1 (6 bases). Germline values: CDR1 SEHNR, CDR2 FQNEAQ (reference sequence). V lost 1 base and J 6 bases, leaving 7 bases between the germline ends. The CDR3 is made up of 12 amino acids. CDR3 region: CASSLGGGEQYF. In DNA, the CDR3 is TGTGCCAGCAGCTTAGGAGGGGGCGAGCAGTACTTC.

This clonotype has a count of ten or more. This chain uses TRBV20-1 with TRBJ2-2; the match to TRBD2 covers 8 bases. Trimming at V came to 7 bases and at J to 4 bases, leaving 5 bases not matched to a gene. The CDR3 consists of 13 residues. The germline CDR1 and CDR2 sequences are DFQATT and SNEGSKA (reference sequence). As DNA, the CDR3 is TGCAGTGGGGTTAGCGGGGTCACCGGGGAGCTGTTTTTT. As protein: CSGVSGVTGELFF.

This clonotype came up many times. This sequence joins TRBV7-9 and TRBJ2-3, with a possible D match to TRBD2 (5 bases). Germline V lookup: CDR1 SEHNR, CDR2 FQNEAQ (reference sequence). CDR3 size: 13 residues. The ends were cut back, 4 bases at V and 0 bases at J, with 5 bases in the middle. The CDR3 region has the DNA TGTGCCAGCAGCTGGGAGAGCACAGATACGCAGTATTTT. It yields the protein CASSWESTDTQYF. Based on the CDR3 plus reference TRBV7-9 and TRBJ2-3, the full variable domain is DTGVSQNPRHKITKRGQNVTFRCDPISEHNRLYWYRQTLGQGPEFLTYFQNEAQLEKSRLLSDRFSAERPKGSFSTLEIQRTEQGDSAMYLCASSWESTDTQYFGPGTRLTVL.

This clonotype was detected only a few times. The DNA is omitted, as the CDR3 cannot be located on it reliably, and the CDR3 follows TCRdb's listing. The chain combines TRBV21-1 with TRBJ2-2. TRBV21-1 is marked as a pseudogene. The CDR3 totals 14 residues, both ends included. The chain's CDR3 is CASSKEGLEGSCFF.

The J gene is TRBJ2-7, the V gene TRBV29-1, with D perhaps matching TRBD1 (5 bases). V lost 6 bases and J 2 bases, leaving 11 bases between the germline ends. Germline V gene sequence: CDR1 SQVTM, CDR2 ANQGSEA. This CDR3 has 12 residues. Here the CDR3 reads CSVGSGTYEQYF. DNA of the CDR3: TGCAGCGTGGGGTCAGGGACCTACGAGCAGTACTTC.

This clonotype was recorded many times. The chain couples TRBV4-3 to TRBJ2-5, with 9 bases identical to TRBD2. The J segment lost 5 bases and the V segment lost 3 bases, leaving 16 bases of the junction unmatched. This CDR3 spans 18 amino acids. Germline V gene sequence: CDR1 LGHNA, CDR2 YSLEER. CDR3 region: CASSQYGASGGSAETQYF. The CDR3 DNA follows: TGCGCCAGCAGCCAGTACGGGGCCAGCGGGGGGAGTGCTGAGACCCAGTACTTC.

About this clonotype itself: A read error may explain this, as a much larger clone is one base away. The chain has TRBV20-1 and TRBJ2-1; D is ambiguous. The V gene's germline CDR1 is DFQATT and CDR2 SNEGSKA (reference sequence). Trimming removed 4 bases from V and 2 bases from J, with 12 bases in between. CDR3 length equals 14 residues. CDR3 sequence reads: CSATRHPPYNEQFF. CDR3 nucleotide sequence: TGCAGTGCTACCCGGCACCCTCCCTACAATGAGCAGTTCTTC.

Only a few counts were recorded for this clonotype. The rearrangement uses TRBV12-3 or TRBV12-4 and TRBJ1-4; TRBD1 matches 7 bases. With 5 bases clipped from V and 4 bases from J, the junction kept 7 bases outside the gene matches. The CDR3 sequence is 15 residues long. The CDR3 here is CASSPLGQNNEKLFF. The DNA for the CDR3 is TGTGCCAGCAGTCCGCTGGGACAGAATAATGAAAAACTGTTTTTT.

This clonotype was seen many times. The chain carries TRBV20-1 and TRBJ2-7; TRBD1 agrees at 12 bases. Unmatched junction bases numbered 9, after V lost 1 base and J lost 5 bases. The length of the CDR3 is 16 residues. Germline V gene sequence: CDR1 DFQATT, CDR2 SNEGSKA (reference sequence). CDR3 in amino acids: CSARAFSGQGAHEQYF. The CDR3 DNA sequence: TGCAGTGCTAGAGCCTTCTCGGGACAGGGGGCCCACGAGCAGTACTTC.